This TCR beta chain was documented in a study of metastatic and nonmetastatic thyroid tumors. Overall study: The authors compared repertoires across blood and tumor or nodule tissue from malignant and benign thyroid patients. Whole-study findings and limits: Reported TCR beta diversity, measured in blood and tumor, was significantly higher for malignant thyroid tumors than for benign nodules.

None of the patients had undergone any treatment ahead of thyroid surgery. This clone was seen at least ten times. Its antigen remains unknown. V was pared by 4 bases and J by 6 bases, with 8 bases of the junction left unmatched. The CDR3 has 15 amino acids. The V gene's germline CDR1 is MNHEY and CDR2 SVGEGT. Original data processing: The study built a papillary thyroid cancer distant-metastasis classifier from CDR3 differences across clinicopathological groups. MiXCR reprocessed the PCR reads for TCRdb. These V and J calls rely on TCRdb rather than the paper's analysis. The table records approximately 86,000 clones, about 12% of them present only once.

This chain uses TRBV6-2 or TRBV6-3 with TRBJ2-1; the match to TRBD2 covers 8 bases. The sequenced sample consisted of tumor tissue. The TCR originated in a female donor with papillary thyroid cancer or a benign thyroid nodule (not recorded which). Some clones in this sample may be carry-over from other donors' samples. The CDR3, as DNA: TGTGCCAGCAGTTCGTGGCGGGAGGACTCCAATGAGCAGTTCTTC. Translated, it gives CASSSWREDSNEQFF.